These T cell receptor beta chains were read from a single sample in a study of cytomegalovirus exposure and HLA in healthy donors. The data were produced by immunoSEQ multiplex PCR, yet TCRdb's version contains in-frame clones alone and is incomplete. The data hold fewer than 90,000 clones, with 70% observed a single time. The sequencing input was PBMCs. All receptors derive from a woman aged 45-65 years in good health and CMV-seropositive. Both conserved end residues are part of each CDR3. The order of the fields is clone size, D gene, V gene, J gene, CDR3 DNA, CDR3 protein. D genes are given only for firm matches. Part of the rows lack a size; the others show once, few, many or a class for expanded clones.

clone_size: -; d_call: -; v_call: TRBV4-1; j_call: TRBJ2-1; cdr3_nt: TGCGCCAGCAGCCAAGTTAGGCGCTTCCAGGGCTTGAACAATGAGCAGTTCTTC; cdr3_aa: CASSQVRRFQGLNNEQFF
clone_size: few; d_call: TRBD1; v_call: TRBV5-5; j_call: TRBJ1-2; cdr3_nt: TGTGCCAGCAGCTTGGTGAGACAGGGGGCAAGCTTTAGGTATGGCTACACCTTC; cdr3_aa: CASSLVRQGASFRYGYTF
clone_size: -; d_call: TRBD2; v_call: TRBV6-5; j_call: TRBJ2-3; cdr3_nt: TGTGCCAGCTCAAAGCGGGGGGGCTGGGATACGCAGTATTTT; cdr3_aa: CASSKRGGWDTQYF
clone_size: -; d_call: -; v_call: TRBV6-4; j_call: TRBJ2-5; cdr3_nt: TGTGCCAGCAGCCAAACAGGTGAAGAGACCCAGTACTTC; cdr3_aa: CASSQTGEETQYF
clone_size: -; d_call: TRBD1; v_call: TRBV11-3; j_call: TRBJ2-3; cdr3_nt: TGTGCCAGCAGCCGTGGGACAGGGGGCAAACGTACGCAGTATTTT; cdr3_aa: CASSRGTGGKRTQYF
clone_size: -; d_call: TRBD1; v_call: TRBV7-7; j_call: TRBJ2-1; cdr3_nt: TGTGCCAGCAGCCCCGGGACAGGCAATGAGCAGTTCTTC; cdr3_aa: CASSPGTGNEQFF
clone_size: -; d_call: -; v_call: TRBV6-5; j_call: TRBJ2-7; cdr3_nt: TGTGCCAGCAGTTACTCGGCAGGGGGGATCTCCTACGAGCAGTACTTC; cdr3_aa: CASSYSAGGISYEQYF
clone_size: -; d_call: -; v_call: TRBV19; j_call: TRBJ1-5; cdr3_nt: TGTGCCAGTAGTATTCGGGTCGGGACACGGGTAGGCAATCAGCCCCAGCATTTT; cdr3_aa: CASSIRVGTRVGNQPQHF
clone_size: -; d_call: -; v_call: TRBV2; j_call: TRBJ2-7; cdr3_nt: TGTGCCAGCAGGGACAACTCCTACGAGCAGTACTTC; cdr3_aa: CASRDNSYEQYF
clone_size: -; d_call: TRBD2; v_call: TRBV6-5; j_call: TRBJ2-1; cdr3_nt: TGTGCCAGCAGGCCTCTAGCGGGAACCTACAATGAGCAGTTCTTC; cdr3_aa: CASRPLAGTYNEQFF
clone_size: -; d_call: TRBD2; v_call: TRBV5-1; j_call: TRBJ2-3; cdr3_nt: TGCGCCAGCACCGGACTAGCGGGGGCTAGCACAGATACGCAGTATTTT; cdr3_aa: CASTGLAGASTDTQYF
clone_size: -; d_call: TRBD2; v_call: TRBV11-3; j_call: TRBJ2-7; cdr3_nt: TGTGCCAGCAGCCCAGGACTAGCGGACCACGAGCAGTACTTC; cdr3_aa: CASSPGLADHEQYF
clone_size: few; d_call: -; v_call: TRBV5-5; j_call: TRBJ1-5; cdr3_nt: TGTGCCAGCACACGGACCGGGACACTGAACAATCAGCCCCAGCATTTT; cdr3_aa: CASTRTGTLNNQPQHF
clone_size: -; d_call: -; v_call: TRBV11-2; j_call: TRBJ2-7; cdr3_nt: TGTGCCAGCAGCTACCGCAAGGTAAAGGGACAAAACTACGAGCAGTACTTC; cdr3_aa: CASSYRKVKGQNYEQYF
clone_size: -; d_call: -; v_call: TRBV6-6; j_call: TRBJ1-2; cdr3_nt: TGTGCCAGCAGTTTACAGGGAAACTATGGCTACACCTTC; cdr3_aa: CASSLQGNYGYTF
clone_size: -; d_call: TRBD2; v_call: TRBV7-9; j_call: TRBJ2-7; cdr3_nt: TGTGCCAGCAGCCTAGGGACTAGCGCCCACGAGCAGTACTTC; cdr3_aa: CASSLGTSAHEQYF
clone_size: -; d_call: -; v_call: TRBV10-3; j_call: TRBJ1-1; cdr3_nt: TGTGCCATCAGTGGGTACAGGGAGAACACTGAAGCTTTCTTT; cdr3_aa: CAISGYRENTEAFF
clone_size: few; d_call: TRBD2; v_call: TRBV7-2; j_call: TRBJ2-1; cdr3_nt: TGTGCCAGCAGCTTAGCGGTGGGGGGGACCTACAATGAGCAGTTCTTC; cdr3_aa: CASSLAVGGTYNEQFF
clone_size: -; d_call: -; v_call: TRBV2; j_call: TRBJ2-2; cdr3_nt: TGTGCCAGCAAGCGGGCCTCGAACACCGGGGAGCTGTTTTTT; cdr3_aa: CASKRASNTGELFF
clone_size: -; d_call: TRBD1; v_call: TRBV6-1; j_call: TRBJ1-1; cdr3_nt: TGTGCCAGCAGGGGACAGGGGGGGACTGAAGCTTTCTTT; cdr3_aa: CASRGQGGTEAFF
clone_size: -; d_call: TRBD1; v_call: TRBV5-1; j_call: TRBJ1-5; cdr3_nt: TGCGCCAGCAGCTCCATCCCGGGACAGATCTTTCTTGGGGATCAGCCCCAGCATTTT; cdr3_aa: CASSSIPGQIFLGDQPQHF
clone_size: -; d_call: -; v_call: TRBV5-6; j_call: TRBJ1-2; cdr3_nt: TGTGCCAGCAGCTTGGGACAGGTAGAGACCTTC; cdr3_aa: CASSLGQVETF
clone_size: few; d_call: TRBD2; v_call: TRBV7-2; j_call: TRBJ2-1; cdr3_nt: TGTGCCAGCAGCCCTTTGGCGGGAGAGAGAAATGAGCAGTTCTTC; cdr3_aa: CASSPLAGERNEQFF
clone_size: once; d_call: TRBD1; v_call: TRBV28; j_call: TRBJ1-5; cdr3_nt: TGTGCCAGCAGTTCGCTGACAGGGGGCAATCAGCCCCAGCATTTT; cdr3_aa: CASSSLTGGNQPQHF
clone_size: few; d_call: -; v_call: TRBV4-2; j_call: TRBJ1-2; cdr3_nt: TGTGCCAGCAGCCAAGTAGGAGTTAACTATGGCTACACCTTC; cdr3_aa: CASSQVGVNYGYTF
clone_size: -; d_call: -; v_call: TRBV27; j_call: TRBJ2-6; cdr3_nt: TGTGCCAGCAGTTTCTCTAGCGCTGGGGCCAACGTCCTGACTTTC; cdr3_aa: CASSFSSAGANVLTF
clone_size: -; d_call: -; v_call: TRBV6-5; j_call: TRBJ1-2; cdr3_nt: TGTGCCAGCAGTTACTTCCCGGACACGGGTTATGGCTACACCTTC; cdr3_aa: CASSYFPDTGYGYTF
clone_size: -; d_call: -; v_call: TRBV29-1; j_call: TRBJ1-2; cdr3_nt: TGCAGCGTTGGGTTGGGGGGTGGCTATGGCTACACCTTC; cdr3_aa: CSVGLGGGYGYTF
clone_size: few; d_call: -; v_call: TRBV2; j_call: TRBJ1-2; cdr3_nt: TGTGCCAGCACTCTAACCCGGTGGAGGGCTAACTATGGCTACACCTTC; cdr3_aa: CASTLTRWRANYGYTF
clone_size: once; d_call: TRBD2; v_call: TRBV11-2; j_call: TRBJ2-1; cdr3_nt: TGTGCCAGCAGCTTAACTAGCGGGGGGGCGACCTACAATGAGCAGTTCTTC; cdr3_aa: CASSLTSGGATYNEQFF
clone_size: -; d_call: -; v_call: TRBV9; j_call: TRBJ2-7; cdr3_nt: TGTGCCAGCAGCGTAGCGGCTAGCGTGCCCTACGAGCAGTACTTC; cdr3_aa: CASSVAASVPYEQYF
clone_size: few; d_call: TRBD2; v_call: TRBV27; j_call: TRBJ2-3; cdr3_nt: TGTGCCAGCAGTCAAGGACTAGCCCAAGATACGCAGTATTTT; cdr3_aa: CASSQGLAQDTQYF
clone_size: once; d_call: -; v_call: TRBV4-1; j_call: TRBJ1-3; cdr3_nt: TGCGCCAGCAGCCAAGACAGGGTTTTGGACACCATATATTTT; cdr3_aa: CASSQDRVLDTIYF
clone_size: -; d_call: -; v_call: TRBV9; j_call: TRBJ2-1; cdr3_nt: TGTGCCAGCAGCGCTGGAGGGCCCCCTTACAATGAGCAGTTCTTC; cdr3_aa: CASSAGGPPYNEQFF
clone_size: -; d_call: TRBD2; v_call: TRBV7-8; j_call: TRBJ2-3; cdr3_nt: TGTGCCAGCAGCTGGTCTAGCGGGGCTAGCACAGATACGCAGTATTTT; cdr3_aa: CASSWSSGASTDTQYF
clone_size: -; d_call: -; v_call: TRBV7-8; j_call: TRBJ1-4; cdr3_nt: TGTGCCAGCAGCTTAGAAGTCGGTGAAAAACTGTTTTTT; cdr3_aa: CASSLEVGEKLFF
clone_size: -; d_call: -; v_call: TRBV29-1; j_call: TRBJ1-2; cdr3_nt: TGCAGCGTTGAAACCCCAGGGACACTCGTTGGCTACACCTTC; cdr3_aa: CSVETPGTLVGYTF
clone_size: -; d_call: TRBD2; v_call: TRBV4-3; j_call: TRBJ2-1; cdr3_nt: TGCGCCAGCAGCCAAAGAACTAGCGGGGGAATGGATGAGCAGTTCTTC; cdr3_aa: CASSQRTSGGMDEQFF
clone_size: -; d_call: TRBD1; v_call: TRBV7-2; j_call: TRBJ1-3; cdr3_nt: TGTGCCAGCAGCACAGGGGGTATATCTGGAAACACCATATATTTT; cdr3_aa: CASSTGGISGNTIYF
clone_size: few; d_call: -; v_call: TRBV6-6; j_call: TRBJ1-5; cdr3_nt: TGTGCCAGCAGTTACTCGTCCCTGAATCAGCCCCAGCATTTT; cdr3_aa: CASSYSSLNQPQHF
clone_size: -; d_call: -; v_call: TRBV2; j_call: TRBJ2-7; cdr3_nt: TGTGCCAGCGGGGGACTGCGGAACTACGAGCAGTACTTC; cdr3_aa: CASGGLRNYEQYF
clone_size: -; d_call: TRBD1; v_call: TRBV9; j_call: TRBJ2-3; cdr3_nt: TGTGCCAGCAGCGGGGGGACAGGGACAGGAGATACGCAGTATTTT; cdr3_aa: CASSGGTGTGDTQYF
clone_size: -; d_call: TRBD1; v_call: TRBV10-3; j_call: TRBJ2-7; cdr3_nt: TGTGCCATCAGTACAGGGGCGGCGGACGAGCAGTACTTC; cdr3_aa: CAISTGAADEQYF
clone_size: -; d_call: TRBD1; v_call: TRBV2; j_call: TRBJ1-6; cdr3_nt: TGTGCCAGCGGATCGGACAGGGATACTTCACCCCTCCACTTT; cdr3_aa: CASGSDRDTSPLHF
clone_size: -; d_call: -; v_call: TRBV7-7; j_call: TRBJ2-2; cdr3_nt: TGTGCCAGCAGCCCGGGACAGAACACCGGGGAGCTGTTTTTT; cdr3_aa: CASSPGQNTGELFF
clone_size: -; d_call: -; v_call: TRBV5-1; j_call: TRBJ2-7; cdr3_nt: TGCGCCAGCAGCTCCACCGGGACACTCATCGAGCAGTACTTC; cdr3_aa: CASSSTGTLIEQYF
clone_size: few; d_call: TRBD1; v_call: TRBV9; j_call: TRBJ1-1; cdr3_nt: TGTGCCAGCAGCGAGATCGCGACAGGGGGCACTGAAGCTTTCTTT; cdr3_aa: CASSEIATGGTEAFF
clone_size: medium-sized; d_call: TRBD1; v_call: TRBV7-8; j_call: TRBJ2-2; cdr3_nt: TGTGCCAGCAGCCAGGGGGCACGACAAACGGGAAGGAGCACCGGGGAGCTGTTTTTT; cdr3_aa: CASSQGARQTGRSTGELFF
clone_size: -; d_call: TRBD1; v_call: TRBV5-4; j_call: TRBJ2-6; cdr3_nt: TGTGCCAGCAGCGGGACAGGGGGCTTGTCTGTCGGGGCCAACGTCCTGACTTTC; cdr3_aa: CASSGTGGLSVGANVLTF
clone_size: few; d_call: -; v_call: TRBV5-6; j_call: TRBJ1-2; cdr3_nt: TGTGCCAGCAGCTTGGGTGATCTAGCCCTTCGGGGTGGCTACACCTTC; cdr3_aa: CASSLGDLALRGGYTF
clone_size: -; d_call: TRBD1; v_call: TRBV10-1; j_call: TRBJ2-5; cdr3_nt: TGCGCCAGCAGATGGGGCCGGACAGGGACGGCAGAGACCCAGTACTTC; cdr3_aa: CASRWGRTGTAETQYF
clone_size: few; d_call: -; v_call: TRBV2; j_call: TRBJ1-1; cdr3_nt: TGTGCCAGCAGACAGGCCGCCAACACTGAAGCTTTCTTT; cdr3_aa: CASRQAANTEAFF
clone_size: -; d_call: -; v_call: TRBV15; j_call: TRBJ2-1; cdr3_nt: TGTGCCACCAGCAGAGATAGTGAGGGCTACAATGAGCAGTTCTTC; cdr3_aa: CATSRDSEGYNEQFF
clone_size: -; d_call: TRBD1; v_call: TRBV6-5; j_call: TRBJ2-5; cdr3_nt: TGTGCCAGCAGCCATGGACAGGGAATTGTAGAGACCCAGTACTTC; cdr3_aa: CASSHGQGIVETQYF
clone_size: -; d_call: -; v_call: TRBV7-7; j_call: TRBJ1-1; cdr3_nt: TGTGCCAGCAGCTTAGAGGCAGGGACTGAAGCTTTCTTT; cdr3_aa: CASSLEAGTEAFF
clone_size: once; d_call: TRBD2; v_call: TRBV5-1; j_call: TRBJ2-5; cdr3_nt: TGCGCCAGCACTCAGGTAGCGGGAGGGCCCTCCGAGACCCAGTACTTC; cdr3_aa: CASTQVAGGPSETQYF